This section outlines one T cell receptor (beta chain) sequence together with its context. Antigen: not known. The CDR3 has 15 residues. With V trimmed by 4 bases and J by 0 bases, 8 bases remained unmatched. Germline V gene sequence: CDR1 DFQATT, CDR2 SNEGSKA (reference sequence). This specimen comes from a study of blood T cells in healthy people across ages. Study findings and constraints: Long-lived donors carried more naive CD4+ cells and greater diversity than aged donors. Per-million-T-cell TCR beta diversity fell roughly linearly with age.

A second PCR, run for about 6 to 12 cycles, used a sample-barcoded 5' primer plus a J-beta primer mix. The template-switch adaptor, which had 12 random nucleotides, put a tag on each cDNA molecule. TCRdb reprocessed the 5' RACE reads via MiXCR and lists one record per CDR3 protein. The data contain roughly 1,700,000 distinct CDR3 sequences, about 30% of them singletons. The rearrangement uses TRBV20-1 and TRBJ2-7; TRBD1 aligns across 8 bases. The sequencing sample was made of blood. The sequence came from a woman under 40 in good health. CDR3 in DNA: TGCAGTGCTACAAAGTTGGGGACAGGCTCCTACGAGCAGTACTTC. It encodes CSATKLGTGSYEQYF.